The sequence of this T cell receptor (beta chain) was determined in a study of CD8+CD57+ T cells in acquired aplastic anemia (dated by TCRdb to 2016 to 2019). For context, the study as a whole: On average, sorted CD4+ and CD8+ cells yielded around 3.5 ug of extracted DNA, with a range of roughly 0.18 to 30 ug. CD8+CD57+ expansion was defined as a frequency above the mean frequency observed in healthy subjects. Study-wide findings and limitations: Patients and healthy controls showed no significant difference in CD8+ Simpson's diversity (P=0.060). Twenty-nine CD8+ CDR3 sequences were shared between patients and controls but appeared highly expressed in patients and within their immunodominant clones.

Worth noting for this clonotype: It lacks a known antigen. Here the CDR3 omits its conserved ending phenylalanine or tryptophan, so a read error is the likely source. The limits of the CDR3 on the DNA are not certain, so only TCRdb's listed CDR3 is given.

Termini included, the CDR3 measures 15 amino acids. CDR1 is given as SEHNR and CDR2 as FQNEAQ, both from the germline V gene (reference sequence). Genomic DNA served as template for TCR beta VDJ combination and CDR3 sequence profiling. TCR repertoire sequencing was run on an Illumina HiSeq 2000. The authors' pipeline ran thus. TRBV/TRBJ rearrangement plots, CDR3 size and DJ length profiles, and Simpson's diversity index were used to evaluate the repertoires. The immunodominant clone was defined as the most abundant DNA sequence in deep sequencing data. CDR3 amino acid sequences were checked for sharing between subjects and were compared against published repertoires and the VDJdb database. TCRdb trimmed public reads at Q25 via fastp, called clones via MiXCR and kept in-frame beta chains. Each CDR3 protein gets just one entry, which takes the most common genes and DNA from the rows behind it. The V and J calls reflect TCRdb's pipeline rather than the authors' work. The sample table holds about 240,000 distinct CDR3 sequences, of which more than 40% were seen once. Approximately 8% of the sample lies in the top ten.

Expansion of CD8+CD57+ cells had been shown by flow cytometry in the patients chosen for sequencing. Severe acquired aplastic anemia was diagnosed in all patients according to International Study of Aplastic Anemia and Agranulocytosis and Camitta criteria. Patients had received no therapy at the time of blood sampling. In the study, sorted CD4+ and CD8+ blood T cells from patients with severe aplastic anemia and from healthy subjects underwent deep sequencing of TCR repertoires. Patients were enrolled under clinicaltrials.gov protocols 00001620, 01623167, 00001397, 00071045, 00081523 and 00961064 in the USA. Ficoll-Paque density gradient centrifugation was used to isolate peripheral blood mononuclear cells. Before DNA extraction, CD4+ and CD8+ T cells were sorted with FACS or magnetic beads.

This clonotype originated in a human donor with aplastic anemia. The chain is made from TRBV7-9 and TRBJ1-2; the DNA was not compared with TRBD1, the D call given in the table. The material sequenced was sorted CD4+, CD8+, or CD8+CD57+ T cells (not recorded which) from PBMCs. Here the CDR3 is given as CASSLGRGETMATQS.